This T cell receptor (beta chain) was identified in a study of blood T cell repertoires in COVID-19. The germline V gene encodes CDR1 SEHNR and CDR2 FQNEAQ (reference sequence). There are 13 residues in the CDR3. Trimming left V 7 bases short and J 2 bases short, with 10 bases between. Profiling relied on immunoSEQ multiplex PCR, and the TCRdb table lists in-frame clones only, not all of them. There are approximately 21,000 clones in the sample; around 67% occur only once, and less than 20% lies in the top ten. The TCR was taken from a human donor in a cohort sampled during active or convalescent COVID-19. Sequenced sample: peripheral blood. The V gene is TRBV7-9, the J gene TRBJ2-3; D perhaps matches TRBD1 (6 bases). The CDR3 spells CASKDSLTDTQYF. The CDR3, as DNA: TGTGCCAGCAAGGACAGCCTCACAGATACGCAGTATTTT.